This TCR beta chain was sequenced in a study of blood T cell repertoires in COVID-19. Study summary: Sample material is recorded as cDNA or gDNA derived from T cells, B-cell-depleted T cells, or PBMCs.

The J segment lost 3 bases and the V segment lost 4 bases, leaving 6 bases of the junction unmatched. The CDR3 loop spans 14 amino acids. Germline assignment: CDR1 SGDLS and CDR2 YYNGEE. This clone was picked up a small number of times. In the authors' workflow: Reference gene primers were amplified, and this amplification served to estimate nucleated cell counts. Sequenced by immunoSEQ multiplex PCR; TCRdb stores in-frame clones only, minus some. The DNA was the basis for D and trimming; V, J and clone size are from that table. The sample carries approximately 120,000 clones, roughly four fifths recorded once.

The sample comprised peripheral blood. The gene calls are TRBV9 and TRBJ1-2; the match to TRBD1 covers 7 bases. This clonotype was sampled from a human donor in a cohort sampled during active COVID-19. The CDR3 DNA reads as TGTGCCAGCAGCACTCCGACAGGGTACTATGGCTACACCTTC. This gives the protein CASSTPTGYYGYTF.